One sample yielded the 30 T cell receptor beta chains listed below, sequenced in a study of cytomegalovirus exposure and HLA in healthy donors. TCRdb's copy holds only in-frame clones and misses some; the assay was immunoSEQ multiplex PCR. The sample holds roughly 150,000 clones, 84% seen once. Sequenced input: PBMCs. The receptors derive from a man younger than 45 in good health and CMV-seropositive.

The genes are TRBV6-5 and TRBJ2-7; 7 bases are a match to TRBD1. CDR1 and CDR2 (germline): MNHEY, SVGAGI. The V gene end was trimmed by 2 bases and the J gene end by 3 bases; junction bases not matched to a gene: 7. This CDR3 spans 15 amino acids. CDR3 bases: TGTGCCAGCAGTTACCACAGGGGTTGGGACTACGAGCAGTACTTC. Amino acid sequence: CASSYHRGWDYEQYF.

The V and J genes are TRBV5-1 and TRBJ2-1; 11 bases match TRBD2. V lost 0 bases, J lost 8 bases, and 4 bases stayed unmatched. Germline CDR1 reads SGHRS; CDR2 reads YFSETQ. CDR3 length: 15 residues. The CDR3 region has the DNA TGCGCCAGCAGCTTGGAACTAGCGGGAGCCCATGAGCAGTTCTTC. Translation gives CASSLELAGAHEQFF. The full variable domain, with the rest looked up from reference TRBV5-1 and TRBJ2-1, is KAGVTQTPRYLIKTRGQQVTLSCSPISGHRSVSWYQQTPGQGLQFLFEYFSETQRNKGNFPGRFSGRQFSNSRSEMNVSTLELGDSALYLCASSLELAGAHEQFFGPGTRLTVL.

The rearrangement joins TRBV6-1 to TRBJ2-7; unclear D gene. V was pared by 7 bases and J by 4 bases, with 8 bases between. Germline CDR1 and CDR2: MNHNS and SASEGT. CDR3 length equals 11 residues. The CDR3 loop reads CASILGYEQYF. The CDR3 nucleotides are TGTGCCAGCATCCTAGGATACGAGCAGTACTTC.

This clone has only a few counts. This rearrangement joins TRBV30 to TRBJ1-3; TRBD1 matches at 11 bases. The CDR3 covers 15 residues. The germline V gene has CDR1 GTSNPN and CDR2 SVGIG (reference sequence). Trimming at V came to 1 base and at J to 7 bases, leaving 6 bases not matched to a gene. This chain's CDR3 is CAWSAPGTGGNTIYF. CDR3 sequence (DNA): TGTGCCTGGAGTGCCCCTGGGACAGGGGGGAACACCATATATTTT.

The table lists this clone with a count of one. The chain recombines TRBV5-6 with TRBJ2-5; 7 bases map to TRBD1. The CDR3 runs to 15 residues. CDR1 is SGHDT and CDR2 is YYEEEE in the germline V gene. V lost 1 base to trimming and J lost 5 bases; unmatched junction nucleotides: 8. CDR3 protein: CASSLPSGGGETQYF. CDR3 nucleotide sequence: TGTGCCAGCAGCTTGCCGTCAGGGGGTGGGGAGACCCAGTACTTC.

The rearrangement joins TRBV28 to TRBJ1-4; 7 bases align to TRBD1. J was trimmed by 6 bases and V by 7 bases; bases with no gene match: 8. Germline CDR1 and CDR2: MDHEN and SYDVKM. The CDR3 runs to 14 residues. The CDR3 sequence is CASKQQGIYEKLFF. DNA for the CDR3: TGTGCCAGCAAACAACAGGGGATCTATGAAAAACTGTTTTTT. Filled out from reference TRBV28 and TRBJ1-4, the complete variable domain reads DVKVTQSSRYLVKRTGEKVFLECVQDMDHENMFWYRQDPGLGLRLIYFSYDVKMKEKGDIPEGYSVSREKKERFSLILESASTNQTSMYLCASKQQGIYEKLFFGSGTQLSVL.

This sequence joins TRBV5-5 and TRBJ1-5; D gene ambiguous. The CDR3 consists of 15 residues. The germline gives CDR1 SGHKS, CDR2 YYEKEE (reference sequence). Trimming shortened V by 4 bases and J by 7 bases, and 18 bases separated the two germline ends. This chain's CDR3 is CASSLGERAEQPQHF. CDR3 nucleotide sequence: TGTGCCAGCAGCCTTGGTGAGAGGGCCGAACAGCCCCAGCATTTT.

The chain has TRBV2 and TRBJ2-3, with 9 bases identical to TRBD1. Germline values: CDR1 SNHLY, CDR2 FYNNEI. V lost 6 bases to trimming and J lost 0 bases; unmatched junction nucleotides: 1. The length of the CDR3 is 14 residues. This CDR3 is CASRDRGSTDTQYF. As DNA, the CDR3 is TGTGCCAGCAGGGACAGGGGTAGCACAGATACGCAGTATTTT.

The chain combines TRBV7-2 with TRBJ2-1; 8 nucleotides line up with TRBD1. Trimming at V came to 6 bases and at J to 7 bases, leaving 11 bases not matched to a gene. Germline CDR1 SGHTA, CDR2 FQGNSA. The CDR3 sequence is 15 residues long. The CDR3 DNA reads TGTGCCAGCAGGTTCGACAGGGGTTATGGTAATGAGCAGTTCTTC. Amino acids: CASRFDRGYGNEQFF.

The table lists this clone with a few counts. The chain has TRBV28 and TRBJ1-5, with D perhaps matching TRBD1 (5 bases). With 5 bases removed from V and 0 bases from J, the gap between germline ends came to 14 bases. The CDR3 extends over 16 amino acids. Looked up from germline, CDR1 is MDHEN and CDR2 is SYDVKM. CDR3 sequence reads: CASSSGGGNSNQPQHF. CDR3 bases: TGTGCCAGCAGTAGCGGGGGGGGAAATAGCAATCAGCCCCAGCATTTT.

The rearrangement joins TRBV7-3 to TRBJ2-1; 9 nucleotides match TRBD1. The CDR3 covers 15 residues. With V trimmed by 5 bases and J by 3 bases, 5 bases remained unmatched. Germline loops: CDR1 SGHTA, CDR2 FQGTGA. The CDR3 coding sequence is TGTGCCAGCAGCCGGCCGGGACAGGGCTACAATGAGCAGTTCTTC. Translation: CASSRPGQGYNEQFF.

The chain has TRBV9 and TRBJ1-2, with D possibly being TRBD1 (6 bases). The germline V gene has CDR1 SGDLS and CDR2 YYNGEE. This CDR3 has 17 residues. The V end was cut by 3 bases, the J end by 2 bases, with 20 bases between. In nucleotides, the CDR3 is TGTGCCAGCAGCGCCCCAGAGGGGGGGCTCACCAACTATGGCTACACCTTC. Its protein product is CASSAPEGGLTNYGYTF.

The chain links TRBV13 to TRBJ1-1; D is possibly TRBD1 (6 bases). Deletions cut 0 bases from V and 3 bases from J, with 14 bases between. The CDR3 runs to 16 residues. Per germline, CDR1 PRHDT and CDR2 FYEKMQ (reference sequence). The chain's CDR3 is CASSLGRGQFYTEAFF. In nucleotides, the CDR3 is TGTGCCAGCAGCTTAGGACGCGGACAGTTTTACACTGAAGCTTTCTTT.

The rearrangement links TRBV5-1 to TRBJ2-2; 7 nucleotides line up with TRBD2. Germline CDR1 reads SGHRS; CDR2 reads YFSETQ. This CDR3 comprises 15 residues. Unmatched junction bases numbered 5, after V lost 2 bases and J lost 4 bases. CDR3 sequence (DNA): TGCGCCAGCAGCTTCGGGACTAAAGTCACCGGGGAGCTGTTTTTT. This codes for CASSFGTKVTGELFF.

CDR3 DNA: TGCAGCTCGCCCCCCAGGGGAAACACCATATATTTT. Its protein is CSSPPRGNTIYF. The chain has TRBV29-1 and TRBJ1-3; D gene uncertain. This CDR3 is 12 amino acids long. Per the germline V gene, CDR1 is SQVTM and CDR2 is ANQGSEA. Between the trimmed V and J ends, which lost 8 bases and 4 bases, there was a span of 12 bases.

This clone was recorded at least ten times. The chain carries TRBV28 and TRBJ1-5, with 8 bases aligning to TRBD1. After removal of 4 bases from V and 5 bases from J, the junction contained 7 bases not matched to a gene. The germline V gene has CDR1 MDHEN and CDR2 SYDVKM. The CDR3 extends over 15 amino acids. Here the CDR3 reads CASSSWTGNDQPQHF. CDR3 bases: TGTGCCAGCAGTTCTTGGACAGGGAACGATCAGCCCCAGCATTTT.

This chain joins TRBV6-1 and TRBJ2-3, with D perhaps matching TRBD2 (6 bases). Per germline, CDR1 MNHNS and CDR2 SASEGT. V lost 8 bases and J 4 bases, leaving 16 bases between the germline ends. This CDR3 has 14 residues. CDR3 nucleotide sequence: TGTGCCAGCGCGGACACCGGGGGTGCAGATACGCAGTATTTT. It codes for CASADTGGADTQYF.

The V and J genes are TRBV9 and TRBJ2-3; 9 bases match TRBD2. Germline V gene data show CDR1 as SGDLS and CDR2 as YYNGEE. The V gene end was trimmed by 3 bases and the J gene end by 4 bases; junction bases not matched to a gene: 12. CDR3 length equals 17 residues. Here the CDR3 DNA reads TGTGCCAGCAGCGCGAACCGGGAGAGCGGGAGGTCAGATACGCAGTATTTT. Translation: CASSANRESGRSDTQYF. The complete variable domain, with remaining parts taken from reference TRBV9 and TRBJ2-3, reads DSGVTQTPKHLITATGQRVTLRCSPRSGDLSVYWYQQSLDQGLQFLIQYYNGEERAKGNILERFSAQQFPDLHSELNLSSLELGDSALYFCASSANRESGRSDTQYFGPGTRLTVL.

This clone was picked up one time. The J gene is TRBJ1-6, the V gene TRBV27; 7 nucleotides match TRBD1. Germline trimming cut 3 bases from V and 6 bases from J; bases unmatched to any gene: 8. There are 16 residues in the CDR3. The germline V gene encodes CDR1 MNHEY and CDR2 SMNVEV (reference sequence). CDR3 loop: CASSFFVQGGNSPLHF. In DNA, the CDR3 is TGTGCCAGCAGTTTTTTCGTTCAGGGGGGTAATTCACCCCTCCACTTT.

V gene TRBV5-1 combines with J gene TRBJ2-1, with 12 bases that match TRBD2. The V segment lost 3 bases and the J segment 7 bases; nucleotides outside the gene matches: 5. Germline V CDR1 and CDR2: SGHRS, YFSETQ. CDR3 size: 15 residues. The CDR3 sequence: CASSSTSGSFNEQFF. CDR3 bases: TGCGCCAGCAGCTCGACTAGCGGGAGTTTTAATGAGCAGTTCTTC.

The chain carries TRBV30 and TRBJ1-2; D might be TRBD1 (5 bases). The V gene lost 5 bases and the J gene lost 2 bases, with 12 bases spanning the gap. The germline V gene encodes CDR1 GTSNPN and CDR2 SVGIG (reference sequence). The CDR3 runs 13 residues. The CDR3 sequence is CAWATGGNYGYTF. CDR3 sequence (DNA): TGTGCCTGGGCCACGGGGGGGAACTATGGCTACACCTTC.

This sequence joins TRBV29-1 and TRBJ2-1; tentatively, D is TRBD2 (6 bases). CDR3 length: 14 amino acids. The germline V gene encodes CDR1 SQVTM and CDR2 ANQGSEA. V was clipped by 4 bases and J by 7 bases, with 17 bases between them. CDR3 in amino acids: CSVGFSGGVNEQFF. The CDR3 DNA sequence: TGCAGCGTTGGGTTTAGCGGAGGGGTAAATGAGCAGTTCTTC.

The chain combines TRBV6-1 with TRBJ1-1; tentative D call: TRBD1 (6 bases). The V gene lost 5 bases and the J gene lost 2 bases, with 12 bases spanning the gap. Germline CDR1 is MNHNS and CDR2 is SASEGT. The CDR3 is made up of 14 amino acids. The CDR3 reads CASSYDRSNTEAFF. For the CDR3, the DNA is TGTGCCAGCAGTTATGACAGGAGCAACACTGAAGCTTTCTTT.

The V gene is TRBV9, the J gene TRBJ1-1; 9 positions agree with TRBD1. Germline CDR1 is SGDLS and CDR2 is YYNGEE. The CDR3 has 15 amino acids. The V segment lost 4 bases and the J segment 4 bases; nucleotides outside the gene matches: 8. The CDR3 sequence: CASSTEQGAITEAFF. In DNA form, the CDR3 reads TGTGCCAGCAGCACAGAACAGGGGGCTATCACTGAAGCTTTCTTT.

This chain uses TRBV5-1 with TRBJ2-3, with 7 bases identical to TRBD2. The ends lost 3 bases at V and 4 bases at J; junction bases unmatched: 14. The CDR3 spans 17 residues. Per the germline V gene, CDR1 is SGHRS and CDR2 is YFSETQ. CDR3 in amino acids: CASSWSMVAGAPDTQYF. For the CDR3, the DNA is TGCGCCAGCAGCTGGTCTATGGTAGCGGGCGCCCCAGATACGCAGTATTTT.

The chain has TRBV11-2 and TRBJ2-3; D is ambiguous. The V and J ends lost 1 base and 2 bases respectively, with 7 bases between them. CDR1 is SGHAT, CDR2 FQNNGV, per germline. The CDR3 extends over 14 amino acids. In DNA form, the CDR3 reads TGTGCCAGCAGCTTAGTTTCGGTCACAGATACGCAGTATTTT. It yields the protein CASSLVSVTDTQYF.

The rearrangement uses TRBV7-9 and TRBJ2-3; 9 nucleotides match TRBD2. The V gene end was trimmed by 4 bases and the J gene end by 2 bases; junction bases not matched to a gene: 4. The germline CDR1 and CDR2 sequences are SEHNR and FQNEAQ (reference sequence). This CDR3 has 15 amino acids. The CDR3 reads CASSYSGGPTDTQYF. CDR3 coding DNA: TGTGCCAGCAGCTATAGCGGGGGACCCACAGATACGCAGTATTTT.

V usage is TRBV7-9 and J usage is TRBJ2-3; 10 bases map to TRBD1. This CDR3 spans 15 amino acids. Trimming cost V 6 bases and J 0 bases; bases outside gene matches: 3. Germline V gives CDR1 SEHNR, CDR2 FQNEAQ (reference sequence). The CDR3 spells CASRPGQGSTDTQYF. In DNA form, the CDR3 reads TGTGCCAGCAGACCGGGACAGGGGAGCACAGATACGCAGTATTTT.

The V and J genes are TRBV6-5 and TRBJ1-1; 9 bases fit TRBD1. Looked up from germline, CDR1 is MNHEY and CDR2 is SVGAGI. With 2 bases clipped from V and 9 bases from J, the junction kept 4 bases outside the gene matches. CDR3 size: 13 residues. CDR3 residues: CASSYRDREKAFF. CDR3 in DNA: TGTGCCAGCAGTTACCGGGACAGGGAAAAAGCTTTCTTT.

V is TRBV6-5 and J is TRBJ1-5; 9 bases are shared with TRBD1. This CDR3 comprises 14 residues. V lost 6 bases to trimming and J lost 5 bases; unmatched junction nucleotides: 5. Germline CDR1 reads MNHEY; CDR2 reads SVGAGI. The CDR3 protein is CASRRDREDQPQHF. In DNA, the CDR3 is TGTGCCAGCAGACGGGACAGGGAGGATCAGCCCCAGCATTTT.